This TCR beta chain was recorded in a study of immune evolution from preneoplasia to lung adenocarcinoma. Clones were read by immunoSEQ multiplex PCR, and TCRdb kept only the in-frame ones, dropping some. The sample gives several thousand clones, 70% to 90% of which show up once; under 3.5% is in the top ten. This TCR was sampled from a person aged 65 to 85 with lung adenocarcinoma. Sequencing used FFPE lung adenocarcinoma in situ tissue.

CDR3 region: CASSLPRLDTGELFF. The CDR3 DNA sequence: TGTGCCAGCAGTTTACCCAGGTTGGACACCGGGGAGCTGTTTTTT. V is TRBV28 and J is TRBJ2-2; no definite D call. The germline V and J ends were trimmed by 2 bases and 3 bases, with 10 bases remaining between them. Per the germline V gene, CDR1 is MDHEN and CDR2 is SYDVKM. The CDR3 is made up of 15 amino acids.